The clone carrying this TCR beta chain was counted many times. This sample is part of a study of T cells in Graves' hyperthyroidism and ophthalmopathy. Study-wide context: Peripheral blood sampling occurred at initial diagnosis, before any treatment.

Patients were aged 18 to 65, had disease duration under 2 months, and had newly diagnosed hyperthyroidism. Diagnosis relied on clinical symptoms, serum thyroxine and TRAb, thyroid ultrasound and orbital computed tomography. It was RNA transcripts that yielded the amplified TCR beta CDR3 regions. The TCR CDR3 first-round RT-PCR relied on the HTBI primer set. TCRdb independently ran MiXCR on the multiplex PCR reads; one entry per CDR3 protein. Altogether around 340,000 distinct CDR3 sequences are present, about a sixth being singletons, with the ten largest covering around 35%. The germline V and J ends were trimmed by 2 bases and 3 bases, with 8 bases remaining between them. The CDR3 has 13 amino acids.

Sequenced material: blood. The receptor was derived from a woman aged 25 to 39 with Graves' hyperthyroidism that later progressed to Graves' ophthalmopathy. The chain combines TRBV12-3 or TRBV12-4 with TRBJ2-7; D call uncertain. The CDR3 spells CASSLFARYEQYF. CDR3 nucleotides: TGTGCCAGCAGTTTATTCGCCCGCTACGAGCAGTACTTC.